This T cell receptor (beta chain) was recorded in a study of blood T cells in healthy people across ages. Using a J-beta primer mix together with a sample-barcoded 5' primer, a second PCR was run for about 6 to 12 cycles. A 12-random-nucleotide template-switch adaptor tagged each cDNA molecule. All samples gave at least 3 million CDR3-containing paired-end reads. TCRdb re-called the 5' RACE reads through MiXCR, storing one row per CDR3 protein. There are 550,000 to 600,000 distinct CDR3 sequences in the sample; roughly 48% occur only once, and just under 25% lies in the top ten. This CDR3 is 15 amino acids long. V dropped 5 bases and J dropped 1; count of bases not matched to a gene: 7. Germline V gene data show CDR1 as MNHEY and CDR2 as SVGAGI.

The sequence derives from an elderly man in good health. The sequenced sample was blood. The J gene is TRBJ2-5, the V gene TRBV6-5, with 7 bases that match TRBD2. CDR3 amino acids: CASSRWTRGQETQYF. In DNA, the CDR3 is TGTGCCAGCAGTAGATGGACTAGGGGCCAAGAGACCCAGTACTTC.